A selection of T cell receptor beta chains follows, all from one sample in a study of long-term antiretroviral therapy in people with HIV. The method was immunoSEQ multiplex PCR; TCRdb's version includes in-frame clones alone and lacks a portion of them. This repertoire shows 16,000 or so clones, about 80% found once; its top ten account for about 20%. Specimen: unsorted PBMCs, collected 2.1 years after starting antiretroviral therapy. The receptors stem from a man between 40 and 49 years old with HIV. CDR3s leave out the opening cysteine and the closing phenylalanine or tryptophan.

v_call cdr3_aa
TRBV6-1 ASSRDRSGYGYT
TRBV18 ASSSARGPTYEQY
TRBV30 AWSVSGPPNSPLH
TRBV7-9 ASSSGQAIYYGYT
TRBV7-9 ASSRTSGVPSYNEQF
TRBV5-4 ASSLRGLAGQETQY
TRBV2 ASRIQGNTEAF
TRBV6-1 ASSEGDISGEQF
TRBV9 ASSVGPGGDEQF
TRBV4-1 ASSQFGLLGELF
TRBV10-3 AISDSVGGELF
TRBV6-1 ASSEATGGMDSPLH
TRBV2 ASKGIPNEQY
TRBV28 ASRQGGPYEQY
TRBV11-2 ASSYQVSGANVLT
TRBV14 ASSQERLGPYLEAF
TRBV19 ASRLDGYNSPLH
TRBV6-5 ASSYSWVTGANVLT
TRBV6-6 ASSSGGNGNTIY
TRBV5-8 ASSFRTGNTGELF
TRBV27 ASSLSGTGFYEQY
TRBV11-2 ASSSRREGGSAGNTIY
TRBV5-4 ASSLRGEDTQY
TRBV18 ASSPGQGATEAF
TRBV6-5 ASSRQGSNQPQH
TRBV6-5 ASSHGGADEQY
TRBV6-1 ASSEDLDGQEAF
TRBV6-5 ASSKGELWDEQY
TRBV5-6 ASSLFGGKGRTEAF
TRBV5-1 ASSLEGQGATEAF
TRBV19 ASSPGQFNYGYT
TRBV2 ASSDVFYEQY
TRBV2 ASSESPDRGPEAF
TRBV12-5 ASGFGTGAYGYT
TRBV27 AVRSGNTIY
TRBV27 ASSLSFGGELF
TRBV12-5 ASGFRDVSEAF
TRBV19 ASTAGGSSYNEQF
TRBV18 ASSYRSSYEQY
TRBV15 ATSRVTGSETQY
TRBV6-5 ASSYGQTGGGYT
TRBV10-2 ASTMTGASYEQY
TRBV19 ASSIWDTGELF
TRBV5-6 ASSLGGGNQETQY
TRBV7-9 ASSRDRIPNTEAF
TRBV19 ASERGDRGNQPQH
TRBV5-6 ASRNQETQY
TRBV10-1 ASETENTEAF
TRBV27 ASSPFGITDTQY
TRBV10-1 ASSESWAGQPQH
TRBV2 ASSEQRDYEQY
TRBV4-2 ASSQAPGLATQY
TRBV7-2 ASSSLGGDTQY